Below are 21 T cell receptor beta chains sequenced from a single sample in a study of T cells in Graves' hyperthyroidism and ophthalmopathy. What was amplified from RNA transcripts were TCR beta CDR3 regions. TCR CDR3 regions were first amplified by RT-PCR with HTBI primers. From the multiplex PCR reads, TCRdb called clonotypes with MiXCR, one entry per CDR3 protein. This table has roughly 700,000 distinct CDR3 sequences, over 35% appearing once. Sequenced material: blood. The receptors were gathered from a woman between 40 and 50 years old with Graves' hyperthyroidism.

This rearrangement joins TRBV5-6 to TRBJ1-2; TRBD1 aligns across 7 bases. The length of the CDR3 is 16 residues. Germline trimming cut 4 bases from V and 2 bases from J; bases unmatched to any gene: 11. The germline gives CDR1 SGHDT, CDR2 YYEEEE. In DNA, the CDR3 is TGTGCCAGCAGCCCGGTGGAGGGGGCAAAGAACTATGGCTACACCTTC. The encoded protein is CASSPVEGAKNYGYTF.

The CDR3 DNA reads as TGTGCCAGCAGGCAATGGGGGGTGAAAGTGGCCTACGAGCAGTACTTC. Translating it yields CASRQWGVKVAYEQYF. The gene calls are TRBV5-7 and TRBJ2-7; D might be TRBD2 (6 bases). TRBV5-7 is labeled an ORF, and its function is uncertain. The CDR3 runs to 16 residues. V was cut by 5 bases and J by 2 bases, with 20 bases left in between.

This clonotype showed up just a few times. This chain connects TRBV10-3 to TRBJ1-4; D is unresolved. The V gene's germline CDR1 is ENHRY and CDR2 SYGVKD. CDR3 size: 14 residues. Trimming took off 10 bases at V and 5 bases at J, with 17 bases between the two ends. CDR3 sequence (DNA): TGTGCCAGCACAAACGGGCAGCTGAATGAAAAACTGTTTTTT. Amino acid sequence: CASTNGQLNEKLFF.

This clonotype was seen a single time. The J gene is TRBJ2-5, the V gene TRBV19, with 8 bases that match TRBD1. With 8 bases clipped from V and 5 bases from J, the junction kept 25 bases outside the gene matches. Per the germline V gene, CDR1 is LNHDA and CDR2 is SQIVND (reference sequence). The CDR3 extends over 19 amino acids. The CDR3: CASEQGLFRNEQGAETQYF. DNA of the CDR3: TGTGCCAGTGAACAGGGACTGTTCAGGAATGAGCAGGGGGCTGAGACCCAGTACTTC.

This clonotype was seen at least ten times. This rearrangement joins TRBV20-1 to TRBJ2-7; D may be TRBD2 (5 bases). Germline V gives CDR1 DFQATT, CDR2 SNEGSKA (reference sequence). V lost 2 bases and J 7 bases, leaving 15 bases between the germline ends. The CDR3 sequence is 13 residues long. CDR3 region: CSARRPGVQEQYF. In DNA form, the CDR3 reads TGCAGTGCTAGAAGGCCCGGGGTGCAAGAGCAGTACTTC.

This clonotype has more than one count but fewer than ten. The V gene is TRBV6-1, the J gene TRBJ2-7; 9 positions agree with TRBD2. Trimming took 8 bases from V and 2 from J; bases not matched to a gene: 10. CDR3 length: 15 amino acids. The germline gives CDR1 MNHNS, CDR2 SASEGT. For the CDR3, the DNA is TGTGCCAGCTTGTTAGCGGGGGAGAAAACCTACGAGCAGTACTTC. Protein sequence: CASLLAGEKTYEQYF.

This clonotype was seen repeatedly, ten times or more. In nucleotides, the CDR3 is TGTGCCAGCAGCCAGGGACCTAACACTGAAGCTTTCTTT. The encoded protein is CASSQGPNTEAFF. The rearrangement uses TRBV14 and TRBJ1-1, with D perhaps TRBD1 (5 bases). The CDR3 has 13 amino acids. Trimming removed 3 bases from V and 2 bases from J, with 7 bases in between. Germline V gene lookup returns CDR1 SGHDN and CDR2 FVKESK.

CDR3 sequence (DNA): TGCAGTGCTCCGGGGGGGCTAGCGGGAGGGTTACCCTACGAGCAGTACTTC. Translation gives CSAPGGLAGGLPYEQYF. This chain connects TRBV20-1 to TRBJ2-7; 12 nucleotides line up with TRBD2. Losses at the gene ends were 5 bases for V and 2 bases for J; bases not matched to a gene: 13. This CDR3 has 17 residues. In germline, CDR1 is DFQATT, CDR2 SNEGSKA (reference sequence).

This clonotype was recorded many times. The J gene is TRBJ1-1, the V gene TRBV20-1; the D is unclear. The V end was cut by 1 base, the J end by 5 bases, with 8 bases between. The germline V gene encodes CDR1 DFQATT and CDR2 SNEGSKA (reference sequence). The CDR3 is made up of 12 amino acids. CDR3 DNA sequence: TGCAGTGCTAGAGCGAGCGGGACTGAAGCTTTCTTT. Its protein product is CSARASGTEAFF.

The sample holds many counts of this clonotype. The V gene is TRBV2, the J gene TRBJ1-6; D unresolved. The germline CDR1 and CDR2 sequences are SNHLY and FYNNEI. V was pared by 8 bases and J by 6 bases, with 8 bases between. The CDR3 length is 12 residues. The chain's CDR3 is CASRTVNSPLHF. Written as DNA, the CDR3 is TGTGCCAGCCGTACAGTTAATTCACCCCTCCACTTT.

The chain links TRBV10-2 to TRBJ2-5, with 12 bases identical to TRBD2. The J call may not be correct, given that the DNA end is closer to TRBJ2-3. Germline-derived CDR1 and CDR2 are WSHSY and SAAADI. The CDR3 length is 13 residues. The CDR3 loop is CASKGLAGDTQYF. CDR3 nucleotides: TGCGCCAGCAAAGGACTAGCGGGGGATACGCAGTATTTT.

The gene calls are TRBV20-1 and TRBJ2-5, with 11 nucleotides matching TRBD2. The CDR3 contains 15 residues. V dropped 6 bases and J dropped 2; count of bases not matched to a gene: 8. Per the germline V gene, CDR1 is DFQATT and CDR2 is SNEGSKA (reference sequence). CDR3 amino acids: CSAGLSGRVQETQYF. The DNA of the CDR3 is TGCAGTGCGGGGCTTAGCGGGAGGGTACAAGAGACCCAGTACTTC.

The table lists this clonotype with a few counts. This rearrangement joins TRBV19 to TRBJ1-1, with 8 nucleotides matching TRBD1. Germline-derived CDR1 and CDR2 are LNHDA and SQIVND (reference sequence). The CDR3 spans 12 residues. The trim removed 9 bases at V and 4 bases at J, leaving 4 bases unmatched. This CDR3 reads CASQGQGTEAFF. The CDR3 bases are TGTGCCAGCCAAGGACAGGGCACTGAAGCTTTCTTT.

The genes are TRBV3-1 and TRBJ1-3; no reliable D call. Trimming cost V 5 bases and J 8 bases, with 7 bases left between them. Looked up from germline, CDR1 is LGHDT and CDR2 is YNNKEL (reference sequence). The CDR3 loop spans 11 amino acids. The CDR3 nucleotides are TGTGCCAGCAGCGCGGAAGACACCATATATTTT. Its translation is CASSAEDTIYF.

This clonotype occurred a few times. The chain joins TRBV5-8 to TRBJ2-5, with TRBD1 as a possible D gene (5 bases). V was pared by 1 base and J by 5 bases, with 12 bases between. Germline assignment: CDR1 SGHTS and CDR2 YDEGEE. The CDR3 consists of 14 residues. The CDR3 loop is CASSLKAGYETQYF. The DNA of the CDR3 is TGTGCCAGCAGCTTGAAGGCAGGGTACGAGACCCAGTACTTC.

This rearrangement joins TRBV20-1 to TRBJ1-2, with D uncertain. V was trimmed by 3 bases and J by 6 bases, leaving 14 bases between them. The CDR3 contains 13 residues. The germline CDR1 and CDR2 sequences are DFQATT and SNEGSKA (reference sequence). In nucleotides, the CDR3 is TGCAGTGCTAGGGAATACCGGGAGGATGGCTACACCTTC. The encoded protein is CSAREYREDGYTF.

This clonotype was observed a handful of times. The junction does not match germline at one end; this may be a read error. The chain has TRBV20-1 and TRBJ2-5; the D gene could be TRBD1 or TRBD2 (5 bases each). Per germline, CDR1 DFQATT and CDR2 SNEGSKA (reference sequence). This CDR3 comprises 16 residues. CDR3 nucleotide sequence: TGCAGTGCCCCCGGGACCAAACAAGCCCTACAAGAGGCCCAGTACTTC. Residues: CSAPGTKQALQEAQYF.

The CDR3 region is CASSLGVTQYQETQYF. The DNA for the CDR3 is TGTGCCAGCAGCTTAGGGGTGACCCAGTACCAAGAGACCCAGTACTTC. The chain couples TRBV5-4 to TRBJ2-5; TRBD1 is a possible D gene (5 bases). Looked up from germline, CDR1 is SGHNT and CDR2 is YYREEE (reference sequence). This CDR3 is 16 amino acids long. V lost 2 bases, J lost 0 bases, and 14 bases lay in between.

The rearrangement joins TRBV4-3 to TRBJ2-7; D tentatively reads TRBD1 or TRBD2 (5 bases each). Germline CDR1 is LGHNA and CDR2 is YSLEER. V shed 1 base and J shed 6 bases, with 13 bases lying between them. The CDR3 covers 14 residues. The CDR3 region is CASSQGDGPFEQYF. CDR3 nucleotide sequence: TGCGCCAGCAGCCAAGGGGACGGACCCTTCGAGCAGTACTTC.

This clonotype was seen ten or more times. The genes are TRBV20-1 and TRBJ2-5; 12 positions agree with TRBD2. The junction had 5 bases not matched to a gene; V was cut back by 4 bases and J by 2 bases. The CDR3 is made up of 15 amino acids. The germline V gene encodes CDR1 DFQATT and CDR2 SNEGSKA (reference sequence). CDR3 sequence: CSAINLAGGQETQYF. As DNA, the CDR3 is TGCAGTGCTATCAATCTAGCGGGGGGGCAAGAGACCCAGTACTTC.

This clonotype was counted a few times. The chain joins TRBV6-5 to TRBJ2-5; the D gene is possibly TRBD1 (5 bases). CDR1 is MNHEY, CDR2 SVGAGI, per germline. Trimming took off 2 bases at V and 1 base at J, with 17 bases between the two ends. This CDR3 comprises 17 residues. The CDR3 nucleotides read TGTGCCAGCAGTTACCCGCGACAGACAAGCATCCAAGAGACCCAGTACTTC. This codes for CASSYPRQTSIQETQYF.